The source of this T cell receptor beta chain is a study of blood T cell repertoires in COVID-19. Original processing notes: Using reference gene primer amplification, nucleated cell counts were estimated. Produced via immunoSEQ multiplex PCR; TCRdb's table is partial and in-frame only. The D gene and trimming were derived from the DNA, and the V and J assignments and clone size from that table. The sample includes 90,000 to 150,000 clones, 77% of them seen just once. This clone was detected only once. There are 14 residues in the CDR3. Germline V gives CDR1 DFQATT, CDR2 SNEGSKA (reference sequence). J gave up 4 bases and V 3 bases, and 7 bases lay outside the gene matches.

The rearrangement links TRBV20-1 to TRBJ1-1; 8 bases are shared with TRBD1. This clonotype originated in a human donor in a cohort sampled during active COVID-19. The specimen was peripheral blood. CDR3 region: CSASVQGGSTEAFF. In DNA, the CDR3 is TGCAGTGCTAGTGTACAGGGGGGTAGCACTGAAGCTTTCTTT.